The sequence of this T cell receptor (beta chain) was determined in a study of blood T cell repertoires in COVID-19. Background on the study: T cells, B-cell-depleted T cells, or PBMCs provided the cDNA or gDNA that served as material.

Repertoires were generated with immunoSEQ multiplex PCR, while TCRdb's copy carries only in-frame clones and drops some. Seen here are fewer than 300,000 clones, roughly 85% observed once, and the top ten hold about an eighth. After removal of 4 bases from V and 6 bases from J, the junction contained 23 bases not matched to a gene. Germline V gene lookup returns CDR1 SGHDT and CDR2 YYEEEE. CDR3 length equals 19 residues. This clone was recorded once. The sequenced sample was peripheral blood. The genes are TRBV5-6 and TRBJ2-3; TRBD1 matches 7 bases. This clonotype was obtained from a human donor in a cohort sampled during active COVID-19. The chain's CDR3 is CASSLTGTQGDTGWDTQYF. For the CDR3, the DNA is TGTGCCAGCAGCCTAACAGGAACGCAGGGGGACACAGGTTGGGATACGCAGTATTTT.